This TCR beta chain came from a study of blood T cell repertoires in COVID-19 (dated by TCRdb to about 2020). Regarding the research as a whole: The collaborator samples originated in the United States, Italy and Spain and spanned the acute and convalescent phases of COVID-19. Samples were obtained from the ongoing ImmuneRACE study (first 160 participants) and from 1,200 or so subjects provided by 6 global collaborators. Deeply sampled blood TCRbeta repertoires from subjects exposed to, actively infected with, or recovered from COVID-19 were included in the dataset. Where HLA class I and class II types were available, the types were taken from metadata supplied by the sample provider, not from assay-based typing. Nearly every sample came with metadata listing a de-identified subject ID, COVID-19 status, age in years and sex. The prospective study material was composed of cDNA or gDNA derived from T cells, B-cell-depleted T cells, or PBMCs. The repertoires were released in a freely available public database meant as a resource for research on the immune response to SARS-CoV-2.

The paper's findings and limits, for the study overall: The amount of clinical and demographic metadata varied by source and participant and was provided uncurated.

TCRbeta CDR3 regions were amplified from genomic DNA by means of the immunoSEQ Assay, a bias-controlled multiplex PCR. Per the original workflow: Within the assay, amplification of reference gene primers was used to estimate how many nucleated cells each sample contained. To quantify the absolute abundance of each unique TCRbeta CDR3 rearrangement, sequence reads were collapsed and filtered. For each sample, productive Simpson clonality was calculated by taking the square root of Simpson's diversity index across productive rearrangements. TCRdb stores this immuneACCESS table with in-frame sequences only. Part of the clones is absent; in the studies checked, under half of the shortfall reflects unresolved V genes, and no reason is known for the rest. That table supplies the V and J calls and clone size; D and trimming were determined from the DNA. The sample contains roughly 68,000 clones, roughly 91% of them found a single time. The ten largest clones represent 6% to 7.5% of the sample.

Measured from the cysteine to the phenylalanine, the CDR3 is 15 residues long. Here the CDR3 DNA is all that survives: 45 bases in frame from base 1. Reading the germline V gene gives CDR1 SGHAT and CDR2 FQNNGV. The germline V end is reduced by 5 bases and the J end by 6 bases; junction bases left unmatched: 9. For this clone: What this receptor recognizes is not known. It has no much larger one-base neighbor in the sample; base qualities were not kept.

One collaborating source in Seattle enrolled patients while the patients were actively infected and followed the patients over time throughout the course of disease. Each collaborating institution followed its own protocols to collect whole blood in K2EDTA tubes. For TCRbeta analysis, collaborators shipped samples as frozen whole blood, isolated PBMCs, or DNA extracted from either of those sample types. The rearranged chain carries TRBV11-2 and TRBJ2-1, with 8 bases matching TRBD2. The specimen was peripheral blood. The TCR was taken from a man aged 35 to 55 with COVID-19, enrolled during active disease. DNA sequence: TGTGCCAGCAGCCCTGCTAGCGGGCGTCCCAATGAGCAGTTCTTC. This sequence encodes CASSPASGRPNEQFF.